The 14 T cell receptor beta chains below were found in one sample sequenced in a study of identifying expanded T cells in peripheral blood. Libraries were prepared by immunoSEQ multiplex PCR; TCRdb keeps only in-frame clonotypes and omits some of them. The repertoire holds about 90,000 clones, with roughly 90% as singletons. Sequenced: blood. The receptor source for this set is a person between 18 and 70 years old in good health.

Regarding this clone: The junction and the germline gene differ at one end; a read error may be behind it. Here the CDR3 DNA reads TGTGCCATCAGCGGGGGAGGACTAGCGGGAGGTCCGGGGACAGCTACGCAGTATTTT. This encodes CAISGGGLAGGPGTATQYF. The chain uses TRBV10-3 and TRBJ2-3; 14 bases fit TRBD2. The CDR3 spans 19 residues. CDR1 and CDR2 from the germline V gene are ENHRY and SYGVKD.

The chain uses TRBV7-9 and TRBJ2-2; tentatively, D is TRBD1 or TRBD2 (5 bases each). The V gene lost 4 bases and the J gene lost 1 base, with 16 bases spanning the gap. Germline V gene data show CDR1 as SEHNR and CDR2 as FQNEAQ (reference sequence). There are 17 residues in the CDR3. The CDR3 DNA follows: TGTGCCAGCAGCTCCAAGATCGGGACGGGGAACACCGGGGAGCTGTTTTTT. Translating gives CASSSKIGTGNTGELFF.

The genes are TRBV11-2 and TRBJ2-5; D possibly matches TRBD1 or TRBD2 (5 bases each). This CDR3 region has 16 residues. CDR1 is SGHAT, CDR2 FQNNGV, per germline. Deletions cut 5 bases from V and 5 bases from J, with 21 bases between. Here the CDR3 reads CASSRAIRGVGETQYF. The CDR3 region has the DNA TGTGCCAGCAGCCGAGCTATCCGAGGGGTGGGGGAGACCCAGTACTTC.

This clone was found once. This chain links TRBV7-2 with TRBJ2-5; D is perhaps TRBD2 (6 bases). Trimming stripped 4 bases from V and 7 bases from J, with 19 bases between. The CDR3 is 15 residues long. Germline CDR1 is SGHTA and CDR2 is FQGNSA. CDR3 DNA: TGTGCCAGCAGCTCCTCGGGACTTGACCGCTGGACCCAGTACTTC. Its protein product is CASSSSGLDRWTQYF. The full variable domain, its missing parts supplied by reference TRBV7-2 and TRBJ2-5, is GAGVSQSPSNKVTEKGKDVELRCDPISGHTALYWYRQSLGQGLEFLIYFQGNSAPDKSGLPSDRFSAERTGGSVSTLTIQRTQQEDSAVYLCASSSSGLDRWTQYFGPGTRLLVL.

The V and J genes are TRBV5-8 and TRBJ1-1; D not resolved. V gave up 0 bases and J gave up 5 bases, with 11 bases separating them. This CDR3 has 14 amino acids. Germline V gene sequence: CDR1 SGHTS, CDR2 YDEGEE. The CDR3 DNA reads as TGTGCCAGCAGCTTGGTACCGGGGAGGACTGAAGCTTTCTTT. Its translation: CASSLVPGRTEAFF.

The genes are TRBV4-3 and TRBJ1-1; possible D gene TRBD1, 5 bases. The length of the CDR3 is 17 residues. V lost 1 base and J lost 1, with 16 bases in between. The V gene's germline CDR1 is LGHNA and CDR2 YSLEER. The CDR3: CASSQGAGRDENTEAFF. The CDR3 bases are TGCGCCAGCAGCCAAGGGGCAGGCAGGGACGAGAACACTGAAGCTTTCTTT.

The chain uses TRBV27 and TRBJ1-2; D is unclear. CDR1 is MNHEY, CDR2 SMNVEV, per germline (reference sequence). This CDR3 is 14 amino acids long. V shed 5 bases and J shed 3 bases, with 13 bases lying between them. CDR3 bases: TGTGCCAGCAGTCTACACCCAGAGGACTATGGCTACACCTTC. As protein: CASSLHPEDYGYTF.

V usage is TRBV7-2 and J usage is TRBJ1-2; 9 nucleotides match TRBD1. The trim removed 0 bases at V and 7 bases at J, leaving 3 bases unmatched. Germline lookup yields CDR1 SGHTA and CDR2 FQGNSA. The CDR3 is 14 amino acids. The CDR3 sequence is CASSLAGQGGGYTF. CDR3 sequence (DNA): TGTGCCAGCAGCTTAGCGGGACAGGGAGGTGGCTACACCTTC.

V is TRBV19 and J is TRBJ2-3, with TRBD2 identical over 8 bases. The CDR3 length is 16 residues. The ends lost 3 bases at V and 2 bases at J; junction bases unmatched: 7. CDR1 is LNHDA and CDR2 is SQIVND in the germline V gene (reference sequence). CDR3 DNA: TGTGCCAGTAGTATTAGGGTAGCGGGATCCACAGATACGCAGTATTTT. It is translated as CASSIRVAGSTDTQYF.

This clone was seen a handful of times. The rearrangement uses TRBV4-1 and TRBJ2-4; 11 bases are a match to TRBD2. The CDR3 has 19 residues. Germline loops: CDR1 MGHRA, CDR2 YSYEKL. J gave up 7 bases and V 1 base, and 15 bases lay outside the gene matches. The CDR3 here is CASSQAPGTSGGEGNIQYF. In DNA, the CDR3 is TGCGCCAGCAGCCAAGCCCCAGGGACTAGCGGAGGGGAGGGTAACATTCAGTACTTC.

As DNA, the CDR3 is TGTGCCAGCAGCTTAGCGCGCGTCCTTTCCGGGGAGCTGTTTTTT. Amino acid sequence: CASSLARVLSGELFF. The rearrangement joins TRBV7-2 to TRBJ2-2, with unresolved D. The germline V and J ends were trimmed by 0 bases and 6 bases, with 11 bases remaining between them. Germline lookup yields CDR1 SGHTA and CDR2 FQGNSA. The CDR3 contains 15 residues.

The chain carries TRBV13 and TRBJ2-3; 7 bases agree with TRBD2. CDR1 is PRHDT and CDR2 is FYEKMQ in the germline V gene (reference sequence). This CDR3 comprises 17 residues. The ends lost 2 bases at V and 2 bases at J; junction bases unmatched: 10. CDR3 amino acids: CASSLRRGGGVTDTQYF. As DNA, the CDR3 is TGTGCCAGCAGCTTAAGAAGGGGCGGGGGTGTCACAGATACGCAGTATTTT.

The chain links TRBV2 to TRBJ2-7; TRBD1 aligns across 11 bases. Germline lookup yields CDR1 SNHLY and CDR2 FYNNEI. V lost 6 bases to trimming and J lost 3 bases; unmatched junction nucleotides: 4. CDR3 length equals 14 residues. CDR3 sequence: CASSSGTGGYEQYF. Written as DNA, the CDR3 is TGTGCCAGCAGCTCCGGGACAGGGGGCTACGAGCAGTACTTC.

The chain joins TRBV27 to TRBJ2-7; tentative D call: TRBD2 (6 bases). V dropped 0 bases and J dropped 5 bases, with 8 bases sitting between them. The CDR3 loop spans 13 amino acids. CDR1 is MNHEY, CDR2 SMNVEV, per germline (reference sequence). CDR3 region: CASSLSAGNEQYF. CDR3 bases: TGTGCCAGCAGTTTATCGGCGGGGAACGAGCAGTACTTC.